This T cell receptor (beta chain) was recovered during a study of OX40 agonist ivuxolimab in advanced cancers. Overall study: Mean age around 64 years, range about 23 to 80; roughly 82% male.

This CDR3 comprises 15 residues. Germline V gives CDR1 MNHEY, CDR2 SVGAGI. V dropped 6 bases and J dropped 5; count of bases not matched to a gene: 8. The method was immunoSEQ multiplex PCR; TCRdb's version includes in-frame clones alone and lacks a portion of them. The sample records 60,000 to 85,000 clones, around 92% being singletons. The source is an adult with an advanced solid tumor such as melanoma, head and neck, liver or kidney cancer. The chain is built from TRBV6-5 and TRBJ2-3; 10 positions agree with TRBD2. This material consisted of CD4+ or CD8+ T cells sorted from blood, taken in a trial of the OX40 agonist ivuxolimab. In DNA, the CDR3 is TGTGCCAGCAGGCCCCTAGCGGGAGATAGAGATACGCAGTATTTT. Translated: CASRPLAGDRDTQYF.